The present entry profiles one TCR beta chain with its context. This entry comes from a study of a mutant IDH1 vaccine in newly diagnosed glioma. The CDR3 sequence is 13 residues long. Trimming took 8 bases from V and 5 from J, leaving 15 bases between them. Germline assignment: CDR1 MDHEN and CDR2 SYDVKM. The protocol was immunoSEQ multiplex PCR, while the TCRdb copy is restricted to in-frame clones and leaves out a portion. Among 20,000 to 25,000 clones, 85% to 95% were seen once, and the ten largest hold about 1.2%. Sample time point: baseline, week 1 (first vaccination visit). The treatment: pre-vaccination baseline after standard-of-care therapy.

This material consisted of PBMCs, taken from a glioma patient treated with radiotherapy, temozolomide or both. This clonotype was obtained from a man in his forties or fifties with glioma. The rearrangement joins TRBV28 to TRBJ1-1; D possibly corresponds to TRBD1 (5 bases). The CDR3 DNA is TGTGCCAGCGGGGGAAGGGGTATAACTGAAGCTTTCTTT. Translating it yields CASGGRGITEAFF.